A single sample is the source of the 3 T cell receptor beta chains below, sequenced in a study of regulatory T cells in long-lasting Graves disease. For TCR beta, libraries came from iRepertoire HTBI primers and Arm-PCR of CDR3 regions. Each CDR3 protein gets one entry after TCRdb re-called the multiplex PCR reads with MiXCR. The table has roughly 450,000 distinct CDR3 sequences, roughly 20% seen once; the top ten hold approximately 7.8%. As for time point: persistent/refractory GD, antithyroid drugs over 5 years with positive TRAb. There was RNA extracted from PBMCs, and the TCR library was made from it. The sequencing used peripheral blood mononuclear cells (PBMCs), collected when the disease was refractory, from a patient treated with antithyroid drugs. The source is a female donor with Graves disease.

This clonotype has just a few counts. The gene calls are TRBV6-2 or TRBV6-3 and TRBJ1-3; D is perhaps TRBD1 (5 bases). The V end lost 5 bases, the J end lost 0 bases, and 11 bases lay between the germline ends. CDR1 MNHEY and CDR2 SVGEGT come from the germline V gene. CDR3 length: 15 residues. This CDR3 reads CASSEAGGSGNTIYF. CDR3 in DNA: TGTGCCAGCAGTGAAGCTGGGGGCTCTGGAAACACCATATATTTT.

The rearrangement joins TRBV28 to TRBJ2-3, with 7 bases that match TRBD1. This CDR3 region has 15 residues. Trimming removed 7 bases from V and 0 bases from J; junction bases left unmatched: 7. CDR1 is MDHEN and CDR2 is SYDVKM in the germline V gene. This chain's CDR3 is CASTGQVTSTDTQYF. The DNA of the CDR3 is TGTGCCAGCACAGGACAGGTGACTAGCACAGATACGCAGTATTTT.

This clonotype was seen repeatedly, ten times or more. The rearrangement uses TRBV30 and TRBJ2-2; D may match TRBD1 or TRBD2 (5 bases each). With 1 base removed from V and 1 base from J, the gap between germline ends came to 7 bases. CDR3 length: 14 residues. Germline V gene data show CDR1 as GTSNPN and CDR2 as SVGIG (reference sequence). The CDR3 loop reads CAWSGGRNTGELFF. The CDR3 coding sequence is TGTGCCTGGAGTGGGGGACGGAACACCGGGGAGCTGTTTTTT.